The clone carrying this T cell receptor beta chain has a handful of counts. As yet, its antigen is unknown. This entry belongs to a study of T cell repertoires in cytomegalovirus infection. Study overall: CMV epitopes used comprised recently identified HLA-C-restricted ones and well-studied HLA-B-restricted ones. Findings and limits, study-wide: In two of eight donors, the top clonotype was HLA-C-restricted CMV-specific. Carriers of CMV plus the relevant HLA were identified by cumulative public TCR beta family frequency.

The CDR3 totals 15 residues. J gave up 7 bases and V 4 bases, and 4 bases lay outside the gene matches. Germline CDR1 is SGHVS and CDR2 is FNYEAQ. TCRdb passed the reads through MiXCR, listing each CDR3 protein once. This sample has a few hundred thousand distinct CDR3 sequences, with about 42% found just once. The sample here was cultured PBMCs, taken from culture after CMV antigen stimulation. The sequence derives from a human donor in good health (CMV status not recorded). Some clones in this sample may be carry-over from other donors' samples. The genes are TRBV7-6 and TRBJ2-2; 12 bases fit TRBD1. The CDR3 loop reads CASSSGQGAYGELFF. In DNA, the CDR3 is TGTGCCAGCAGCTCGGGACAGGGGGCGTACGGGGAGCTGTTTTTT.